This T cell receptor beta chain derives from a study of blood T cell repertoires in COVID-19. About the study: Both acute and convalescent COVID-19 samples were obtained from the United States, Italy and Spain. T cells, B-cell-depleted T cells, or PBMCs supplied cDNA or gDNA.

As processed by the authors: Reference gene primer amplification yielded estimated nucleated cell counts. TCRdb keeps only in-frame clones here, not all; method: immunoSEQ multiplex PCR. V, J and clone size are those of that table, while D and trimming were read from the DNA. Seen here are 130,000 to 150,000 clones, 81% observed once, and the top ten hold 8.2%. Germline CDR1 reads LGHDT; CDR2 reads YNNKEL (reference sequence). The CDR3 contains 14 residues. V was clipped by 4 bases and J by 5 bases, with 13 bases between them. The J gene is TRBJ2-3, the V gene TRBV3-1 (or the pseudogene TRBV3-2); D is perhaps TRBD2 (5 bases). This TCR was recovered from a human donor in a cohort sampled during active COVID-19. The sample was peripheral blood. The CDR3: CASSLPSAGDTQYF. DNA of the CDR3: TGTGCCAGCAGCCTTCCCTCGGCGGGAGATACGCAGTATTTT.